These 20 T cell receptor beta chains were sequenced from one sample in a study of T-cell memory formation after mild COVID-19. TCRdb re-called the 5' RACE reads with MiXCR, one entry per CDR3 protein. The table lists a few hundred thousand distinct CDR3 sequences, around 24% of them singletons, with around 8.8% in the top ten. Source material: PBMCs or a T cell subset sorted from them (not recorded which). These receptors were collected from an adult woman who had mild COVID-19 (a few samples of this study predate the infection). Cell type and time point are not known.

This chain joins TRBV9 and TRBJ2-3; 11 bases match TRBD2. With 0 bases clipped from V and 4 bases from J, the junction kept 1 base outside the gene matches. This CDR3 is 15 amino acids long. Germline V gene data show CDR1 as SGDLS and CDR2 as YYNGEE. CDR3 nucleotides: TGTGCCAGCAGCGTAGTACTAGCGGGGGCAGATACGCAGTATTTT. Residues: CASSVVLAGADTQYF.

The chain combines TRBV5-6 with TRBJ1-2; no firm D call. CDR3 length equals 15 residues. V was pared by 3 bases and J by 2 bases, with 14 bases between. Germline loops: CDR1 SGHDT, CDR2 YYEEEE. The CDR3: CASSSRLGGNYGYTF. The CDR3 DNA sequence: TGTGCCAGCAGCTCCCGATTAGGAGGGAACTATGGCTACACCTTC.

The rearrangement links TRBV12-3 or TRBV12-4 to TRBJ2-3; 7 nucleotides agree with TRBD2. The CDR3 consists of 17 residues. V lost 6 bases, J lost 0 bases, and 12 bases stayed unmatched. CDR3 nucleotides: TGTGCCAGCAGCCGCCCCGGAGCGGGGCGAAGCACAGATACGCAGTATTTT. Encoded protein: CASSRPGAGRSTDTQYF.

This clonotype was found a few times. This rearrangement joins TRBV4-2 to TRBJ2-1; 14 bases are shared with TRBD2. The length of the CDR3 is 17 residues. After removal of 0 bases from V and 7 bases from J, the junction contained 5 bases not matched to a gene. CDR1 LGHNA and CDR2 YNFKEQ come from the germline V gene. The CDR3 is CASSQDVRLAGGNEQFF. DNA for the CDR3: TGTGCCAGCAGCCAAGATGTTAGACTAGCGGGAGGGAATGAGCAGTTCTTC.

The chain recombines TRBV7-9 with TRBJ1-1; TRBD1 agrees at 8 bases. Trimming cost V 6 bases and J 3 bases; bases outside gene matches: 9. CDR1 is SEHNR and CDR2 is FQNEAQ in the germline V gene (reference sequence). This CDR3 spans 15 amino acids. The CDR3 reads CASSPRQGWDTEAFF. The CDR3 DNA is TGTGCCAGCAGTCCTCGACAGGGGTGGGACACTGAAGCTTTCTTT.

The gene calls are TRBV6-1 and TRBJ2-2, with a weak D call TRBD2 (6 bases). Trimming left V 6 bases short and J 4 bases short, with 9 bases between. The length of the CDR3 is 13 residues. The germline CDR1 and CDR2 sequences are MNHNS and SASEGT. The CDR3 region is CASRDYSTGELFF. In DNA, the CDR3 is TGTGCCAGCAGGGACTACAGCACCGGGGAGCTGTTTTTT.

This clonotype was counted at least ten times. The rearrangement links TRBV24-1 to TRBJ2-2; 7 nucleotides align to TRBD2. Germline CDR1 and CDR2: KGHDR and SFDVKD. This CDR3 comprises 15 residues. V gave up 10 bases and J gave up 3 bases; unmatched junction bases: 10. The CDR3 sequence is CATARGETYTGELFF. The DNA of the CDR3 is TGTGCCACGGCCCGGGGGGAGACTTACACCGGGGAGCTGTTTTTT.

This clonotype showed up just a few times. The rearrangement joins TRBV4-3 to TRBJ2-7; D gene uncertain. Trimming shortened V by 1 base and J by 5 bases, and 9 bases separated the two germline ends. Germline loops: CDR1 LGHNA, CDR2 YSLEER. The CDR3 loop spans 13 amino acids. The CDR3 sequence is CASSQAPQNEQYF. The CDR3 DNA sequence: TGCGCCAGCAGCCAAGCCCCACAGAACGAGCAGTACTTC.

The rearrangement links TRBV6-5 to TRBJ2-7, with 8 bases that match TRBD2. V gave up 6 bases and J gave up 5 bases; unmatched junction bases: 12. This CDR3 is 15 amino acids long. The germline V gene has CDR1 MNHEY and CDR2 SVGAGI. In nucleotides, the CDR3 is TGTGCCAGCAGCCCCTCCGCGGGGGGTTCCGACGAGCAGTACTTC. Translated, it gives CASSPSAGGSDEQYF.

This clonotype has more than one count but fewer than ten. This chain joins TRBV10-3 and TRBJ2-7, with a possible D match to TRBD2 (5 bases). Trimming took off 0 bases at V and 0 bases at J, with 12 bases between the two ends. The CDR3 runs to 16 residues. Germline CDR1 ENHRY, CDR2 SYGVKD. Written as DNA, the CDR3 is TGTGCCATCAGTGAGTCTATGGAGCGGAGCTCCTACGAGCAGTACTTC. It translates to CAISESMERSSYEQYF.

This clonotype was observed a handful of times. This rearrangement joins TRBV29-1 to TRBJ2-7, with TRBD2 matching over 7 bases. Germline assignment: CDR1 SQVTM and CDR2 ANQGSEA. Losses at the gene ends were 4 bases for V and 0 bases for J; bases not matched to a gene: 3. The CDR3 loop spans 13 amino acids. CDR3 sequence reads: CSVGPSGSYEQYF. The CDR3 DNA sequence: TGCAGCGTTGGGCCTAGCGGCTCCTACGAGCAGTACTTC.

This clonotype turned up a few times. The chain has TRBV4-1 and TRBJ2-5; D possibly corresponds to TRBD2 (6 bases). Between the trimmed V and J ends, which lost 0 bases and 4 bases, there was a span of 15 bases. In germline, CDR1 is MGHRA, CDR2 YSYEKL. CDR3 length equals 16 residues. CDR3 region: CASSQEVSGEVETQYF. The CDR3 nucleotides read TGCGCCAGCAGCCAAGAAGTATCGGGAGAGGTAGAGACCCAGTACTTC.

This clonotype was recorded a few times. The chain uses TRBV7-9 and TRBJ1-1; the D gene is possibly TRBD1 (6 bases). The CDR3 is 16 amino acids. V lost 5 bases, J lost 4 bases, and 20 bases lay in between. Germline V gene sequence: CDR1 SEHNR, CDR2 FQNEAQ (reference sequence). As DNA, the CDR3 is TGTGCCAGCAGCGACCAACTGAGGATCAGGGGCACTGAAGCTTTCTTT. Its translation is CASSDQLRIRGTEAFF. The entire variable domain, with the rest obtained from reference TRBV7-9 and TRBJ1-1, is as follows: DTGVSQNPRHKITKRGQNVTFRCDPISEHNRLYWYRQTLGQGPEFLTYFQNEAQLEKSRLLSDRFSAERPKGSFSTLEIQRTEQGDSAMYLCASSDQLRIRGTEAFFGQGTRLTVV.

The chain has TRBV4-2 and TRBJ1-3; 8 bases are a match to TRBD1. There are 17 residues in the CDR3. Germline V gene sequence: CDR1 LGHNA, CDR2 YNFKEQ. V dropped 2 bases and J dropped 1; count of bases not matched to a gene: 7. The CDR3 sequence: CASSQLKTGESGNTIYF. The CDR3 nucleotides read TGTGCCAGCAGCCAACTTAAGACAGGGGAATCTGGAAACACCATATATTTT.

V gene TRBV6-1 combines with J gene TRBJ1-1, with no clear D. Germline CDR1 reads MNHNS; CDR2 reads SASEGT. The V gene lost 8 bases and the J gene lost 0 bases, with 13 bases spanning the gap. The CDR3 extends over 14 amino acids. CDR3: CASFVGVMNTEAFF. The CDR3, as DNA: TGTGCCAGCTTTGTAGGCGTAATGAACACTGAAGCTTTCTTT.

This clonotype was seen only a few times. This CDR3 is CASSLRGDRQGTEAFF. CDR3 sequence (DNA): TGTGCCAGCAGCTTAAGGGGGGACAGGCAGGGAACTGAAGCTTTCTTT. The gene calls are TRBV7-3 and TRBJ1-1; 8 nucleotides align to TRBD1. The CDR3 has 16 amino acids. The V and J ends lost 1 base and 5 bases, in that order; junction bases with no gene match: 9. CDR1 and CDR2 from the germline V gene are SGHTA and FQGTGA.

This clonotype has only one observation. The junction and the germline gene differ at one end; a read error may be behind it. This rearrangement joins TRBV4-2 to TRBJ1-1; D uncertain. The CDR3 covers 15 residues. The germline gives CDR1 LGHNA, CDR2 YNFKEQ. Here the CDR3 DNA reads TGTGCAAGCAGCCACGACCGCGGGGAGAACACTGAAGCTTTCTTT. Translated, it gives CASSHDRGENTEAFF.

CDR3 protein: CSASKGANYGYTF. Written as DNA, the CDR3 is TGCAGTGCTAGTAAGGGGGCAAACTATGGCTACACCTTC. The V call is TRBV20-1, the J call TRBJ1-2, with 7 bases identical to TRBD1. The length of the CDR3 is 13 residues. V lost 3 bases, J lost 2 bases, and 3 bases stayed unmatched. Germline V CDR1 and CDR2: DFQATT, SNEGSKA (reference sequence).

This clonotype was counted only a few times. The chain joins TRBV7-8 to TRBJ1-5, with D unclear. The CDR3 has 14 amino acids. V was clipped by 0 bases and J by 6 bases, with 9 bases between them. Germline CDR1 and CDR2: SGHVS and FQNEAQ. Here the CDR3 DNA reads TGTGCCAGCAGCTTAGCCGTGGGCGGTCAGCCCCAGCATTTT. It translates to CASSLAVGGQPQHF. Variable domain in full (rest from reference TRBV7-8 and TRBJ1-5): GAGVSQSPRYKVAKRGQDVALRCDPISGHVSLFWYQQALGQGPEFLTYFQNEAQLDKSGLPSDRFFAERPEGSVSTLKIQRTQQEDSAVYLCASSLAVGGQPQHFGDGTRLSIL.

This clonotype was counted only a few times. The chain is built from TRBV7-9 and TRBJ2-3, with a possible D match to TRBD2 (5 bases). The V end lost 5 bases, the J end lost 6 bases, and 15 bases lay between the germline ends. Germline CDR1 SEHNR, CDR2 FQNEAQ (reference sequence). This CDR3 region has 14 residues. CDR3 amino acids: CASSRPAGRDTQYF. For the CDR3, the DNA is TGTGCCAGCAGCCGACCGGCGGGTCGGGATACGCAGTATTTT. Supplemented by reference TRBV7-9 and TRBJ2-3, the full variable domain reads DTGVSQNPRHKITKRGQNVTFRCDPISEHNRLYWYRQTLGQGPEFLTYFQNEAQLEKSRLLSDRFSAERPKGSFSTLEIQRTEQGDSAMYLCASSRPAGRDTQYFGPGTRLTVL.